These 25 T cell receptor beta chains were sequenced from one sample in a study of regulatory T cells in long-lasting Graves disease (dated by TCRdb to the early 2020s). Libraries were prepared through multiplex PCR. For sequencing, an Illumina HiSeq 4000 was employed. CDR3 regions were amplified by Arm-PCR with iRepertoire HTBI primers to construct TCR beta libraries. In TCRdb, the public reads were trimmed at Q25 with fastp and aligned with MiXCR, with productive beta chains retained. Records with the same CDR3 protein are collapsed into one entry carrying the most frequent genes and DNA. In this sample the table shows roughly 300,000 distinct CDR3 sequences, around a fifth of which occur a single time. The top ten clonotypes cover around 30% of the sample. What the time point label conveys for this sample: persistent/refractory GD, antithyroid drugs over 5 years with positive TRAb. RNA was extracted from PBMCs in TRIzol for both TCR sequencing and RNA sequencing.

Here the sequenced sample was peripheral blood mononuclear cells (PBMCs), taken when the disease was refractory, from a patient treated with antithyroid drugs. The receptors here all came from a female donor with Graves disease.

The chain joins TRBV5-1 to TRBJ2-5, with D unclear. The length of the CDR3 is 14 residues. V lost 0 bases and J lost 7, with 13 bases in between. Per the germline V gene, CDR1 is SGHRS and CDR2 is YFSETQ. This CDR3 reads CASSLARLEGTQYF. CDR3 DNA sequence: TGCGCCAGCAGCTTGGCCCGTCTAGAAGGGACCCAGTACTTC.

This clonotype was observed a few times. The chain is built from TRBV20-1 and TRBJ1-5; D is perhaps TRBD1 (5 bases). V lost 5 bases and J 2 bases, leaving 13 bases between the germline ends. CDR3 size: 14 residues. Germline V gene sequence: CDR1 DFQATT, CDR2 SNEGSKA (reference sequence). As DNA, the CDR3 is TGCAGTGCTGGGGTGGGGGGGGGCAATCAGCCCCAGCATTTT. It specifies CSAGVGGGNQPQHF.

The chain carries TRBV5-1 and TRBJ2-3; D perhaps matches TRBD1 (5 bases). This CDR3 has 15 amino acids. Germline CDR1 reads SGHRS; CDR2 reads YFSETQ. Trimming shortened V by 2 bases and J by 6 bases, and 16 bases separated the two germline ends. The CDR3 region has the DNA TGCGCCAGCAGCTTAGCCGCATGGCCAGGGGATACGCAGTATTTT. Amino acids: CASSLAAWPGDTQYF.

This clonotype was detected many times. CDR3 coding DNA: TGTGCCAGCAGCCCCAGGGCAACTAATGAAAAACTGTTTTTT. Amino acid sequence: CASSPRATNEKLFF. J is TRBJ1-4 and V is TRBV13; D is perhaps TRBD1 (5 bases). V lost 5 bases to trimming and J lost 0 bases, with 7 bases between them. Germline-derived CDR1 and CDR2 are PRHDT and FYEKMQ (reference sequence). This CDR3 spans 14 amino acids.

A few counts support this clonotype. V usage is TRBV4-1 and J usage is TRBJ1-2; possibly TRBD1 for D (6 bases). The CDR3 sequence is 16 residues long. Germline V CDR1 and CDR2: MGHRA, YSYEKL. V lost 3 bases and J lost 2, with 16 bases in between. The CDR3 protein is CASSQLVRGLNYGYTF. The CDR3 DNA reads as TGCGCCAGCAGCCAGCTTGTCAGGGGATTAAACTATGGCTACACCTTC.

As regards this clonotype: A much larger clone sits a single nucleotide away, making a read error possible. This sequence joins TRBV10-2 and TRBJ1-5; D gene uncertain. TRBJ2-3 explains the end of the DNA better; the J call may be wrong. From germline, CDR1 is WSHSY and CDR2 SAAADI. The CDR3 is 13 amino acids. The CDR3 DNA sequence: TGCGCCAGCAGTGAGGGTTACAATCAGCCCCAGTATTTT. It is translated as CASSEGYNQPQYF.

The chain combines TRBV29-1 with TRBJ2-2; D could derive from TRBD1 or TRBD2 (5 bases each). V shed 0 bases and J shed 6 bases, with 8 bases lying between them. This CDR3 region has 13 residues. Per germline, CDR1 SQVTM and CDR2 ANQGSEA. This CDR3 is CSVEDMGAGELFF. The DNA of the CDR3 is TGCAGCGTTGAAGATATGGGGGCCGGGGAGCTGTTTTTT.

This rearrangement joins TRBV3-1 to TRBJ2-7, with 10 bases matching TRBD1. The V gene end was trimmed by 4 bases and the J gene end by 2 bases; junction bases not matched to a gene: 5. The CDR3 has 15 amino acids. Germline V lookup: CDR1 LGHDT, CDR2 YNNKEL (reference sequence). As DNA, the CDR3 is TGTGCCAGCAGCCTCGGGACAGGGGCAACCTACGAGCAGTACTTC. This translates into CASSLGTGATYEQYF.

This clonotype was detected a few times. A read error may produce the germline difference seen at one junction end. This chain connects TRBV20-1 to TRBJ2-7; D gene ambiguous. Germline assignment: CDR1 DFQATT and CDR2 SNEGSKA (reference sequence). The CDR3 is made up of 13 amino acids. The CDR3 region has the DNA TGCAGTGCTAGTCCCACGAGCTCCTACGAGCAATACTTC. This sequence encodes CSASPTSSYEQYF.

This clonotype appeared a few times. V and J are TRBV30 and TRBJ2-2, with D uncertain. The CDR3 loop spans 15 amino acids. Germline lookup yields CDR1 GTSNPN and CDR2 SVGIG (reference sequence). The V end was cut by 2 bases, the J end by 0 bases, with 10 bases between. In DNA form, the CDR3 reads TGTGCCTGGAGTCCGATACCTCCGAACACCGGGGAGCTGTTTTTT. As protein: CAWSPIPPNTGELFF. Supplemented by reference TRBV30 and TRBJ2-2, the full variable domain reads SQTIHQWPATLVQPVGSPLSLECTVEGTSNPNLYWYRQAAGRGLQLLFYSVGIGQISSEVPQNLSASRPQDRQFILSSKKLLLSDSGFYLCAWSPIPPNTGELFFGEGSRLTVL.

This chain's CDR3 is CASSYSDRRTEKLFF. Here the CDR3 DNA reads TGTGCCAGCAGTTACTCGGACAGGAGGACTGAAAAACTGTTTTTT. This chain links TRBV6-5 with TRBJ1-4, with 7 nucleotides matching TRBD1. CDR3 length: 15 amino acids. Trimming took 0 bases from V and 7 from J; bases not matched to a gene: 5. Germline V gives CDR1 MNHEY, CDR2 SVGAGI.

This clonotype was counted only a few times. Given a much more abundant clone one base away, this may be a read error. The genes are TRBV11-2 and TRBJ1-2, with D maybe TRBD1 (6 bases). CDR3 length: 14 amino acids. Germline values: CDR1 SGHAT, CDR2 FQNNGV. Trimming removed 2 bases at V and 3 bases at J, with 10 bases between. The DNA of the CDR3 is TGTGCCAGCAGCTTAACAGGGACTGACTATGGCTACACCTTC. This codes for CASSLTGTDYGYTF.

Of note for this clonotype: This may come from a read error, since a much larger clone is one base off. Written as DNA, the CDR3 is TGTGCCAGCAGTCCCGAAGACAGTGGACGCCTCCTCATCTACGAGCAGTACTTC. Amino acid sequence: CASSPEDSGRLLIYEQYF. The rearrangement links TRBV27 to TRBJ2-7, with a tentative D call TRBD1 (5 bases). This CDR3 has 18 residues. Trimming stripped 5 bases from V and 3 bases from J, with 26 bases between. The V gene's germline CDR1 is MNHEY and CDR2 SMNVEV (reference sequence).

This clonotype was recorded a few times. The chain combines TRBV28 with TRBJ2-5; 7 bases match TRBD2. The V segment lost 6 bases and the J segment 5 bases; nucleotides outside the gene matches: 12. Looked up from germline, CDR1 is MDHEN and CDR2 is SYDVKM. CDR3 size: 15 residues. CDR3 in amino acids: CASSFPGTNRETQYF. For the CDR3, the DNA is TGTGCCAGCAGCTTCCCCGGGACTAACAGGGAGACCCAGTACTTC.

The V call is TRBV20-1, the J call TRBJ1-2; D perhaps matches TRBD1 (6 bases). The CDR3 extends over 14 amino acids. V was trimmed by 1 base and J by 2 bases, leaving 11 bases between them. Germline V gene lookup returns CDR1 DFQATT and CDR2 SNEGSKA (reference sequence). The CDR3 spells CSARAIGQNYGYTF. The DNA for the CDR3 is TGCAGTGCTAGAGCAATAGGACAGAACTATGGCTACACCTTC.

This clonotype appeared many times. The rearrangement joins TRBV6-5 to TRBJ2-7; TRBD1 is a possible D gene (5 bases). The length of the CDR3 is 14 residues. Germline CDR1 and CDR2: MNHEY and SVGAGI. V was trimmed by 2 bases and J by 2 bases, leaving 10 bases between them. As DNA, the CDR3 is TGTGCCAGCAGTTACGGCAGGGCGACCTACGAGCAGTACTTC. Translation gives CASSYGRATYEQYF.

V is TRBV5-1 and J is TRBJ2-7; D remains ambiguous. V lost 0 bases to trimming and J lost 2 bases, with 15 bases between them. CDR3 length: 16 amino acids. Germline CDR1 is SGHRS and CDR2 is YFSETQ. The CDR3 DNA sequence: TGCGCCAGCAGCTTGGAAACAGACCGACCCACCTACGAGCAGTACTTC. Protein: CASSLETDRPTYEQYF.

This clonotype has a handful of counts. This rearrangement joins TRBV4-1 to TRBJ2-2, with D perhaps TRBD2 (6 bases). CDR1 MGHRA and CDR2 YSYEKL come from the germline V gene. V lost 4 bases, J lost 1 base, and 16 bases lay in between. The CDR3 contains 17 residues. CDR3 region: CASSRSGDFRNTGELFF. CDR3 sequence (DNA): TGCGCCAGCAGCCGCAGTGGGGACTTCAGGAACACCGGGGAGCTGTTTTTT.

The rearrangement links TRBV28 to TRBJ2-1; D perhaps matches TRBD1 (6 bases). Trimming shortened V by 4 bases and J by 2 bases, and 12 bases separated the two germline ends. In germline, CDR1 is MDHEN, CDR2 SYDVKM. The CDR3 covers 15 residues. CDR3 region: CASSWTADTYNEQFF. The DNA for the CDR3 is TGTGCCAGCAGTTGGACAGCTGATACCTACAATGAGCAGTTCTTC.

In its sample, this clonotype was seen many times. The CDR3 DNA is TGTGCCAGCCCGGGGCGACAAGAGACCCAGTACTTC. It specifies CASPGRQETQYF. V is TRBV2 and J is TRBJ2-5; D is possibly TRBD1 or TRBD2 (5 bases each). V lost 8 bases to trimming and J lost 2 bases, with 9 bases between them. Looked up from germline, CDR1 is SNHLY and CDR2 is FYNNEI. The CDR3 consists of 12 residues.

Notes on this clonotype: Without the conserved terminal phenylalanine or tryptophan, this CDR3 likely stems from a read error. The chain recombines TRBV3-1 with TRBJ1-2; TRBD1 matches 7 bases. V was pared by 4 bases and J by 6 bases, with 14 bases of the junction left unmatched. The CDR3 spans 16 residues. Germline assignment: CDR1 LGHDT and CDR2 YNNKEL (reference sequence). The CDR3: CASSPETGDPQDGYTL. CDR3 nucleotides: TGTGCCAGCAGCCCCGAAACAGGGGACCCCCAGGATGGCTACACCCTC.

A few counts support this clonotype. The rearrangement uses TRBV10-3 and TRBJ1-6, with 7 bases aligning to TRBD1. V gave up 10 bases and J gave up 8 bases; unmatched junction bases: 8. The CDR3 sequence is 13 residues long. Per the germline V gene, CDR1 is ENHRY and CDR2 is SYGVKD. The CDR3 region has the DNA TGTGCCAACCGACCCGGGACAGATTCACCCCTCCACTTT. It encodes CANRPGTDSPLHF.

To note about this clonotype: The junction departs from the called germline gene at one end, perhaps through a read error. The rearrangement joins TRBV28 to TRBJ1-4, with 7 bases lining up with TRBD1. The CDR3 consists of 14 residues. Germline V CDR1 and CDR2: MDHEN, SYDVKM. CDR3 in DNA: TGTGTCAGCAGGTCGGGACAGAGAGGAGAAAAACTGTTTTTT. It encodes CVSRSGQRGEKLFF.

This clonotype was recorded at least ten times. The J gene is TRBJ2-7, the V gene TRBV5-1; 7 nucleotides agree with TRBD1. From germline, CDR1 is SGHRS and CDR2 YFSETQ. This CDR3 region has 13 residues. V shed 8 bases, J shed 6 bases, and the junction held 11 bases outside the gene matches. Here the CDR3 reads CASSRDRYVEQYF. CDR3 DNA sequence: TGCGCCAGTTCCCGGGACAGATACGTCGAGCAGTACTTC. The whole variable domain, remainder taken from reference TRBV5-1 and TRBJ2-7, is KAGVTQTPRYLIKTRGQQVTLSCSPISGHRSVSWYQQTPGQGLQFLFEYFSETQRNKGNFPGRFSGRQFSNSRSEMNVSTLELGDSALYLCASSRDRYVEQYFGPGTRLTVT.

CDR3 loop: CASRKTSGGTGELFF. In nucleotides, the CDR3 is TGTGCCAGCAGAAAGACTAGCGGGGGGACCGGGGAGCTGTTTTTT. The rearrangement links TRBV2 to TRBJ2-2, with 13 bases fitting TRBD2. This CDR3 comprises 15 residues. V was clipped by 6 bases and J by 5 bases; unmatched bases: 3. Germline CDR1 reads SNHLY; CDR2 reads FYNNEI.